The T cell receptor (beta chain) under discussion was sequenced for a study of cytomegalovirus exposure and HLA in healthy donors. It was with 60 Vbeta and 13 Jbeta primers that the PCR ran. Sequencing was performed with immunoSEQ multiplex PCR; in TCRdb, only in-frame clones are kept and a portion is missing. Of 100,000 to 150,000 clones in the sample, about 85% were seen once. This clone was counted between two and nine times. Its antigen remains unidentified. Broader study findings: There were reportedly fewer N-insertions in an Asian-associated ancestry cluster than the approximately 700-donor mean, in a later analysis. There were several of the most significant clusters that appeared linked to common viral pathogens in a later analysis.

Sequenced sample: PBMCs. This TCR came from a man aged 18-30 years in good health and CMV-seropositive.

The CDR3 spells CASSQGVSGYEQYF. CDR3 in DNA: TGCGCCAGCAGCCAAGGGGTTAGCGGTTACGAGCAGTACTTC. This sequence joins TRBV4-3 and TRBJ2-5; the D gene is possibly TRBD2 (6 bases). TRBJ2-7 matches the DNA end more closely, so the J call is doubtful. The CDR3 is made up of 14 amino acids. Germline assignment: CDR1 LGHNA and CDR2 YSLEER.